This TCR beta chain was captured by sequencing in a study of blood T cell repertoires in COVID-19. Unmatched junction bases numbered 3, after V lost 1 base and J lost 3 bases. Germline values: CDR1 SQVTM, CDR2 ANQGSEA. This CDR3 comprises 14 residues. This clone has a single count. Per the authors' pipeline: From reference gene primer amplification, estimates of nucleated cell counts were derived. TCRdb's copy holds only in-frame clones and misses some; the assay was immunoSEQ multiplex PCR. D and trimming were read from the DNA, whereas the V and J calls and clone size are those reported in that table. The profile shows roughly 68,000 clones, nearly 90% of them singletons.

This TCR came from a man aged 50 to 59 with acute or convalescent COVID-19. The sequenced sample was peripheral blood. The chain couples TRBV29-1 to TRBJ2-7; 10 nucleotides align to TRBD1. The CDR3 here is CSVEGDRGHYEQYF. The CDR3 bases are TGCAGCGTTGAAGGAGACAGGGGGCACTACGAGCAGTACTTC.